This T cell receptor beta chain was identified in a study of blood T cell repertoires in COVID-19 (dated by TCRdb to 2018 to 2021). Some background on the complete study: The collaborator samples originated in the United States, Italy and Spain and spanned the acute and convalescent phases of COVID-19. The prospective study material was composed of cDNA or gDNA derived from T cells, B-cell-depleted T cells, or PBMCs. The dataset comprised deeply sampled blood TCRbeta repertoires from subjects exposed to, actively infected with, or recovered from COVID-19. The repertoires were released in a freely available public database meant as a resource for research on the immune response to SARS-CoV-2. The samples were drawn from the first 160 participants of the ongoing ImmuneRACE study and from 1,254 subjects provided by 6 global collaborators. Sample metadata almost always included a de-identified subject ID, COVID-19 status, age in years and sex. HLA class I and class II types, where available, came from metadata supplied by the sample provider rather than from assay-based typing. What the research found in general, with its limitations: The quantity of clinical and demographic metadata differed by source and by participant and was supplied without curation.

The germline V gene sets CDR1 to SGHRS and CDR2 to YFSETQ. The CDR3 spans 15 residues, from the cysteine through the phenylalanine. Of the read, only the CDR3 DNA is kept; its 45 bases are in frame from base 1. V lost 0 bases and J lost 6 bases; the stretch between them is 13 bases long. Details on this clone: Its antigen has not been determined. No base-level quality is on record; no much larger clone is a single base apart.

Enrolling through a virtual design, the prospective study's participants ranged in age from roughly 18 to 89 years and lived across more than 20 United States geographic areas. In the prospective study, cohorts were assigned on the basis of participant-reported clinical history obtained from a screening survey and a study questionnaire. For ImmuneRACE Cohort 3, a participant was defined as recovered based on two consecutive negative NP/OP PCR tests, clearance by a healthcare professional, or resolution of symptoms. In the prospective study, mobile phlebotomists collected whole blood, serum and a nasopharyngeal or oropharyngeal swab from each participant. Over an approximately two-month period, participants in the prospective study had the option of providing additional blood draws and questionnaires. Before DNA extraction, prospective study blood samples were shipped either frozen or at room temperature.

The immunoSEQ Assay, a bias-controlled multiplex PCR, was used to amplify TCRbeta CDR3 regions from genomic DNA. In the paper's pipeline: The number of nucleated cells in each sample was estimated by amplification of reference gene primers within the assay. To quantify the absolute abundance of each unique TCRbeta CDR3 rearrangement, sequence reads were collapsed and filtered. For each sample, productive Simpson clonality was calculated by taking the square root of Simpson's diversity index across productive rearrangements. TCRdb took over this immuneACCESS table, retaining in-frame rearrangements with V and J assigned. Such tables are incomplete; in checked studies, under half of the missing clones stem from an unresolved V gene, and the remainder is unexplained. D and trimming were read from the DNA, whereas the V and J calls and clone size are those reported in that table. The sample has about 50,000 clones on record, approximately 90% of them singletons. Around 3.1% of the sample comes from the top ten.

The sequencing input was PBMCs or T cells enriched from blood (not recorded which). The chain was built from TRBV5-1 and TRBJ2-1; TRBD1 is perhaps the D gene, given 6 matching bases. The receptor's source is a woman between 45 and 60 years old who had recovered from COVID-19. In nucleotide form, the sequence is TGCGCCAGCAGCTTGGTCTCAGGGGTAGCCAATGAGCAGTTCTTC. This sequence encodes CASSLVSGVANEQFF.